These T cell receptor beta chains were read from a single sample in a study of beta chain features in type 1 diabetes. Here immunoSEQ multiplex PCR was the method, and the copy in TCRdb shows in-frame clones only, minus some. The sample has 130,000 to 150,000 clones; about 10% are singletons. Sequencing input: naive CD4+ T cells from blood. All receptors derive from a man aged 18 to 35 in good health. The CDR3 runs from the conserved cysteine through the conserved F or W. Fields, in order: CDR3 length, clone size, V gene, D gene, J gene, CDR3 DNA, CDR3 protein. D genes are given only for firm matches. Clone size is not always given. Where it is, it says once, few, many or a class for expanded clones.

>17|few|TRBV5-4|-|TRBJ1-3
TGTGCCAGCAGCTTGTTTGCAGGGGAGAGGAGTGGAAACACCATATATTTT
CASSLFAGERSGNTIYF
>15|few|TRBV7-2|TRBD2|TRBJ2-1
TGTGCCAGCAGCTTGGGGACTAGCGGGGGTAATGAGCAGTTCTTC
CASSLGTSGGNEQFF
>14|-|TRBV9|-|TRBJ1-5
TGTGCCAGCAGCGTGGGGGGGATACATCAGCCCCAGCATTTT
CASSVGGIHQPQHF
>15|-|TRBV14|-|TRBJ1-4
TGTGCCAGCAGCCAAGTTTCAGGGACTAATGAAAAACTGTTTTTT
CASSQVSGTNEKLFF
>15|many|TRBV30|-|TRBJ1-6
TGTGCCTGGAGTACAGCTACTGGGTATAATTCACCCCTCCACTTT
CAWSTATGYNSPLHF
>15|-|TRBV6-5|-|TRBJ1-4
TGTGCCAGCAGTCCCGCAGGGGCCACTAATGAAAAACTGTTTTTT
CASSPAGATNEKLFF
>14|-|TRBV2|-|TRBJ1-2
TGTGCCAGCAGTGGGTCCCACCGGGTCTATGGCTACACCTTC
CASSGSHRVYGYTF
>13|-|TRBV7-9|-|TRBJ1-2
TGTGCCAGCAGCCGGGAGGGGAACTATGGCTACACCTTC
CASSREGNYGYTF
>18|few|TRBV30|TRBD1|TRBJ2-3
TGTGCCTGGAGTCCGGACAGGGGCTGGATGACTAGCACAGATACGCAGTATTTT
CAWSPDRGWMTSTDTQYF
>11|many|TRBV28|-|TRBJ2-7
TGTGCCAGCAGCGAGAGCGTCGAGCAGTACTTC
CASSESVEQYF
>14|-|TRBV7-6|-|TRBJ1-1
TGTGCCAGCAGCCCCCAGACAGGGAACACTGAAGCTTTCTTT
CASSPQTGNTEAFF
>15|-|TRBV5-1|TRBD1|TRBJ2-5
TGCGCCAGCAGCTTGGAGGCAGGGGGACACGAGACCCAGTACTTC
CASSLEAGGHETQYF
>14|few|TRBV7-2|TRBD1|TRBJ2-1
TGTGCCAGCAGCTCCGGGACAGGTCCAGTAGAGCAGTTCTTC
CASSSGTGPVEQFF
>15|once|TRBV7-2|-|TRBJ2-7
TGTGCCAGCAGCATAGACGATGCGGGGCCCTACGAGCAGTACTTC
CASSIDDAGPYEQYF
>12|few|TRBV11-1|-|TRBJ1-2
TGTGCCAGCAGCCCAGACAATTGGGGCTACACCTTC
CASSPDNWGYTF
>10|few|TRBV20-1|-|TRBJ2-1
TGCAGTGCTACCCTAAATGAGCAGTTCTTC
CSATLNEQFF
>19|-|TRBV11-2|-|TRBJ2-6
TGTGCCAGCAGCGTAAGGGGATCTCAGGTTACCTCTGGGGCCAACGTCCTGACTTTC
CASSVRGSQVTSGANVLTF
>13|many|TRBV4-3|TRBD1|TRBJ2-7
TGCGCCAGCAGCCGGGACAGGGGCAACGAGCAGTACTTC
CASSRDRGNEQYF
>12|-|TRBV6-5|-|TRBJ2-1
TGTGCCAGCAGTCTACTATACAATGAGCAGTTCTTC
CASSLLYNEQFF
>17|-|TRBV7-2|-|TRBJ2-4
TGTGCCAGCAGCTCCAAGGGAGGTGAACTAGCCAAAAACATTCAGTACTTC
CASSSKGGELAKNIQYF
>13|-|TRBV2|-|TRBJ1-2
TGTGCCAGCAACCTCGGGGGTTGGTATGGCTACACCTTC
CASNLGGWYGYTF
>15|few|TRBV11-2|-|TRBJ2-7
TGTGCCAGCAGCTTAGATGTGACAGTGAGCTACGAGCAGTACTTC
CASSLDVTVSYEQYF
>13|few|TRBV7-3|-|TRBJ2-1
TGTGCCAGCAGGAAGACTAGTCGGGATGAGCAGTTCTTC
CASRKTSRDEQFF
>14|few|TRBV10-3|-|TRBJ2-7
TGTGCCATCAGTGAGTATAGGACTTCGCTCGAGCAGTACTTC
CAISEYRTSLEQYF
>13|-|TRBV6-6|-|TRBJ1-5
TGTGCCAGTTCCCAGGATACCCCTCGGCCCCAGCATTTT
CASSQDTPRPQHF
>15|-|TRBV7-2|TRBD1|TRBJ1-5
TGTGCCAGCAGCGTGACAGGGGGTTCCAATCAGCCCCAGCATTTT
CASSVTGGSNQPQHF
>14|-|TRBV30|-|TRBJ1-5
TGTGCCTGGAGCTACGAAGGGGCCACTCAGCCCCAGCATTTT
CAWSYEGATQPQHF
>15|-|TRBV6-6|TRBD1|TRBJ2-3
TGTGCCAGCAGGACGGGACAGGGGTCCACCGATACGCAGTATTTT
CASRTGQGSTDTQYF
>14|many|TRBV7-2|-|TRBJ2-4
TGTGCCAGCAGCACGACAGTAGCCAAAAACATTCAGTACTTC
CASSTTVAKNIQYF
>14|-|TRBV27|-|TRBJ1-2
TGTGCCAGCAGTCCTCGGACAGCCCACTATGGCTACACCTTC
CASSPRTAHYGYTF
>15|-|TRBV7-2|TRBD1|TRBJ1-1
TGTGCCAGCAGCACCCGACAGGGACGTGCAACTGAAGCTTTCTTT
CASSTRQGRATEAFF
>16|-|TRBV19|TRBD1|TRBJ1-5
TGTGCCAGTAAGGGGACAGGGGGCTGGGGCAATCAGCCCCAGCATTTT
CASKGTGGWGNQPQHF
>15|few|TRBV5-1|TRBD1|TRBJ2-7
TGCGCCAGCAGCTTGGTCGGAGGACAGGGGCACGAGCAGTACTTC
CASSLVGGQGHEQYF
>16|few|TRBV5-4|TRBD2|TRBJ2-1
TGTGCCAGCAGCCAACCGACGGGGGGCTCCTACAATGAGCAGTTCTTC
CASSQPTGGSYNEQFF
>13|many|TRBV5-4|-|TRBJ2-3
TGTGCCAGCAGCTGGGGCCTGACAGATACGCAGTATTTT
CASSWGLTDTQYF
>19|many|TRBV7-2|-|TRBJ2-6
TGTGCCAGCAGCCTTCTCTCTACGGTGGTACTAGCTGGGGCCAACGTCCTGACTTTC
CASSLLSTVVLAGANVLTF
>20|-|TRBV5-1|TRBD1|TRBJ2-6
TGCGCCAGCAGCTTCAGACCTACGGGACAGGGAGACTCTGGGGCCAACGTCCTGACTTTC
CASSFRPTGQGDSGANVLTF
>15|-|TRBV5-6|TRBD2|TRBJ2-3
TGTGCCAGCTGCCTGTCGGGGGGGGCGGCAGATACGCAGTATTTT
CASCLSGGAADTQYF
>14|-|TRBV7-2|-|TRBJ1-1
TGTGCCAGCAGTACCTCAGGGGCAGTCCCTGAAGCTTTCTTT
CASSTSGAVPEAFF
>15|few|TRBV18|TRBD2|TRBJ2-7
TGTGCCAGCTCACCAATAGCGGGGGGCTCCTACGAGCAGTACTTC
CASSPIAGGSYEQYF
>15|-|TRBV7-9|-|TRBJ1-3
TGTGCCAGCAGCGGGAGCGGAACCTCTGGAAACACCATATATTTT
CASSGSGTSGNTIYF
>18|few|TRBV28|TRBD2|TRBJ2-1
TGTGCCAGCAGGGGCTTTCGACTAGCGGGGGGTACTCTGGATGAGCAGTTCTTC
CASRGFRLAGGTLDEQFF
>14|-|TRBV29-1|-|TRBJ1-2
TGCAGCGTTTCCCAAAAGCTAAGCTTCGATGGCTACACCTTC
CSVSQKLSFDGYTF
>14|few|TRBV27|-|TRBJ1-6
TGTGCCAGCAGGCAGCCCGGAGGTAATTCACCCCTCCACTTT
CASRQPGGNSPLHF
>12|-|TRBV30|TRBD2|TRBJ2-7
TGTGCCGGCAATAGCGGGTCCTACGAGCAGTACTTC
CAGNSGSYEQYF
>17|few|TRBV5-1|-|TRBJ2-6
TGCGCCAGCAGCCCCGGTGGTACCACCTCTGGGGCCAACGTCCTGACTTTC
CASSPGGTTSGANVLTF
>14|few|TRBV19|TRBD1|TRBJ2-7
TGTGCCAGTAGTTCCGGGACAGGTTGGGACGAGCAGTACTTC
CASSSGTGWDEQYF
>14|-|TRBV5-1|-|TRBJ2-1
TGCGCCAGCAGCCCGGTCGACATCGGGGATGAGCAGTTCTTC
CASSPVDIGDEQFF
>14|many|TRBV19|-|TRBJ2-7
TGTGCCAGTAGTCATAGGGGGGGAATCCACGAGCAGTACTTC
CASSHRGGIHEQYF
>15|-|TRBV5-1|-|TRBJ2-3
TGCGCCAGCAGCCCGGACGGGACTGAGACAGATACGCAGTATTTT
CASSPDGTETDTQYF
>17|-|TRBV4-3|TRBD1|TRBJ2-3
TGCGCCAGCAGCCTACAACATGGACAGGGGGCTACAGATACGCAGTATTTT
CASSLQHGQGATDTQYF
>15|few|TRBV11-1|TRBD2|TRBJ2-2
TGTGCCAGCAGCCTGAGACTAGCTATTGACGGGGAGCTGTTTTTT
CASSLRLAIDGELFF
>15|few|TRBV4-3|-|TRBJ1-2
TGCGCCAGCAGCCCCACAAGGGAGGGTAGCTATGGCTACACCTTC
CASSPTREGSYGYTF
>16|-|TRBV28|TRBD2|TRBJ2-1
TGTGCCAGCAGTTTAGATAGCGGGGGGCGGTACAATGAGCAGTTCTTC
CASSLDSGGRYNEQFF
>14|few|TRBV5-6|-|TRBJ1-1
TGTGCCAGCAGCTTGGGGGCCCTGAACACTGAAGCTTTCTTT
CASSLGALNTEAFF
>14|-|TRBV19|TRBD1|TRBJ1-2
TGTGCCAGTAACCCCAGGACAGGATACTATGGCTACACCTTC
CASNPRTGYYGYTF
>13|few|TRBV5-6|-|TRBJ2-3
TGTGCCAGCAGTTTGTTCACGGCAGATACGCAGTATTTT
CASSLFTADTQYF